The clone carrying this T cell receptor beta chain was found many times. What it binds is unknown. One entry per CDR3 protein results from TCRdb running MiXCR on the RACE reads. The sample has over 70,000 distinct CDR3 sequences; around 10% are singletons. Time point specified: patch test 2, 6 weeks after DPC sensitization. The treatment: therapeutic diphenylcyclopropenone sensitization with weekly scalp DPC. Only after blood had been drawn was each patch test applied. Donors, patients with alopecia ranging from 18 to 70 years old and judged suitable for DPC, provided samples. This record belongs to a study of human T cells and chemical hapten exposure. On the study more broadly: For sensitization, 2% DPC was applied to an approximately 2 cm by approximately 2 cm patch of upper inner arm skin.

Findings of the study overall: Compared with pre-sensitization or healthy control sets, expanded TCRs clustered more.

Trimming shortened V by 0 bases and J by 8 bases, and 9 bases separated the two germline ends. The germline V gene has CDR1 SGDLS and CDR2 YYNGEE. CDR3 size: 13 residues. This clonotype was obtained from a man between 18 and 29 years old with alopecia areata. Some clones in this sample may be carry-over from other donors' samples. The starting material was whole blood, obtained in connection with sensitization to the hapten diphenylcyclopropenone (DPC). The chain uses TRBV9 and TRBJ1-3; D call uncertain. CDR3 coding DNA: TGTGCCAGCAGCGTAGAAGGTGGCCACACCATATATTTT. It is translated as CASSVEGGHTIYF.